This T cell receptor beta chain was identified in a study of cytomegalovirus exposure and HLA in healthy donors. Only a few counts were recorded for this clone. Its antigen is as yet unknown. The J segment lost 7 bases and the V segment lost 5 bases, leaving 12 bases of the junction unmatched. The CDR3 totals 16 residues. From germline, CDR1 is SGHRS and CDR2 YFSETQ. General study points: Versus the approximately 670-donor mean, an Asian-associated ancestry cluster reportedly showed fewer N-insertions in a later analysis. Rarity characterized most TCR sequences, yet some public TCRs appeared in many donors. In all likelihood, a cluster of highly shared sequence variants was a sequencing artifact.

The PCR was carried out with 60 Vbeta primers and 13 Jbeta primers. Libraries were prepared by immunoSEQ multiplex PCR; TCRdb keeps only in-frame clonotypes and omits some of them. The sample has roughly 93,000 clones, approximately 79% seen once. The sequence came from a male donor in good health and CMV-seronegative. This chain connects TRBV5-1 to TRBJ2-4, with 10 nucleotides matching TRBD2. Sequencing was performed on PBMCs. The CDR3 nucleotides are TGCGCCAGCAGTCTCCTAGCGGGAGAGGGGGGGAACATTCAGTACTTC. Translation: CASSLLAGEGGNIQYF.